Shown below are 27 T cell receptor beta chains from a single sample sequenced in a study of cytomegalovirus exposure and HLA in healthy donors. The PCR made use of 60 Vbeta and 13 Jbeta primers. The method was immunoSEQ multiplex PCR; TCRdb's version includes in-frame clones alone and lacks a portion of them. Seen here are about 140,000 clones, around four fifths observed once, and the top ten hold 4.5% to 5%. Material: PBMCs. The receptor source for this set is a man in his thirties or forties in good health.

Only one count was recorded for this clone. Here the CDR3 reads CASSLHHRVGNQPQHF. The CDR3 DNA is TGTGCCAGTAGTCTCCACCACAGGGTCGGCAATCAGCCCCAGCATTTT. The chain combines TRBV19 with TRBJ1-5, with D maybe TRBD1 (6 bases). Trimming removed 5 bases from V and 2 bases from J, with 16 bases in between. CDR1 is LNHDA, CDR2 SQIVND, per germline (reference sequence). This CDR3 has 16 residues. The full variable domain, rest sourced from reference TRBV19 and TRBJ1-5, is DGGITQSPKYLFRKEGQNVTLSCEQNLNHDAMYWYRQDPGQGLRLIYYSQIVNDFQKGDIAEGYSVSREKKESFPLTVTSAQKNPTAFYLCASSLHHRVGNQPQHFGDGTRLSIL.

This chain connects TRBV19 to TRBJ1-5; 8 bases map to TRBD1. J lost 3 bases, V lost 7 bases, and 8 bases had no gene match. This CDR3 spans 15 amino acids. Germline V CDR1 and CDR2: LNHDA, SQIVND (reference sequence). CDR3 bases: TGTGCCAGTAACACCGGGACAGGCCACAATCAGCCCCAGCATTTT. This encodes CASNTGTGHNQPQHF.

This clone was recorded once. The chain combines TRBV18 with TRBJ1-2; TRBD1 aligns across 9 bases. Germline assignment: CDR1 KGHSH and CDR2 LQKENI. The ends lost 4 bases at V and 3 bases at J; junction bases unmatched: 0. The CDR3 consists of 13 residues. This CDR3 is CASSRTGDYGYTF. The CDR3 nucleotides read TGTGCCAGCTCACGGACAGGGGACTATGGCTACACCTTC. Using reference TRBV18 and TRBJ1-2 for the parts outside the CDR3, the full variable domain is NAGVMQNPRHLVRRRGQEARLRCSPMKGHSHVYWYRQLPEEGLKFMVYLQKENIIDESGMPKERFSAEFPKEGPSILRIQQVVRGDSAAYFCASSRTGDYGYTFGSGTRLTVV.

The V call is TRBV4-1, the J call TRBJ2-1; no clear D. Trimming removed 2 bases at V and 9 bases at J, with 14 bases between. CDR3 length: 14 amino acids. Per the germline V gene, CDR1 is MGHRA and CDR2 is YSYEKL. DNA for the CDR3: TGCGCCAGCAGCCAACTGCGTGCCGGCGGTGAGCAGTTCTTC. Its protein product is CASSQLRAGGEQFF.

This clone was seen only a few times. The rearrangement links TRBV4-1 to TRBJ1-1, with 9 bases identical to TRBD1. The CDR3 covers 15 residues. The germline V gene has CDR1 MGHRA and CDR2 YSYEKL. The junction had 4 bases not matched to a gene; V was cut back by 0 bases and J by 5 bases. The CDR3 DNA reads TGCGCCAGCAGCCAAGAGGGACAGGGTAGGACTGAAGCTTTCTTT. Protein product: CASSQEGQGRTEAFF.

This rearrangement joins TRBV19 to TRBJ2-2; 10 bases are shared with TRBD2. J was trimmed by 4 bases and V by 2 bases; bases with no gene match: 7. CDR1 is LNHDA, CDR2 SQIVND, per germline (reference sequence). CDR3 size: 17 residues. The CDR3 region is CASSIQAGGPGTGELFF. DNA for the CDR3: TGTGCCAGTAGTATACAAGCGGGAGGGCCGGGCACCGGGGAGCTGTTTTTT. The variable domain in full, with the rest retrieved from reference TRBV19 and TRBJ2-2, is DGGITQSPKYLFRKEGQNVTLSCEQNLNHDAMYWYRQDPGQGLRLIYYSQIVNDFQKGDIAEGYSVSREKKESFPLTVTSAQKNPTAFYLCASSIQAGGPGTGELFFGEGSRLTVL.

The chain joins TRBV5-1 to TRBJ2-2, with a possible D match to TRBD1 (5 bases). The CDR3 loop spans 13 amino acids. The germline CDR1 and CDR2 sequences are SGHRS and YFSETQ. V was clipped by 2 bases and J by 3 bases, with 5 bases between them. The CDR3 protein is CASSLGDTGELFF. CDR3 DNA sequence: TGCGCCAGCAGCTTAGGGGACACCGGGGAGCTGTTTTTT.

This chain connects TRBV7-2 to TRBJ1-5, with 7 positions matching TRBD1. The CDR3 has 13 amino acids. Trimming took 5 bases from V and 7 from J; bases not matched to a gene: 5. From germline, CDR1 is SGHTA and CDR2 FQGNSA. The CDR3 reads CASSPRQGQPQHF. The CDR3 bases are TGTGCCAGCAGCCCTCGACAGGGACAGCCCCAGCATTTT.

The CDR3 DNA is TGCGCCAGCAGCTTGGGGTCGACAGGGGGTATAACTGAAGCTTTCTTT. The encoded protein is CASSLGSTGGITEAFF. The V gene is TRBV5-1, the J gene TRBJ1-1, with TRBD1 matching over 9 bases. With 0 bases clipped from V and 5 bases from J, the junction kept 8 bases outside the gene matches. The CDR3 has 16 residues. Germline V gene sequence: CDR1 SGHRS, CDR2 YFSETQ.

The chain is built from TRBV28 and TRBJ2-1, with 7 bases identical to TRBD1. Trimming removed 1 base from V and 8 bases from J; junction bases left unmatched: 5. The germline V gene encodes CDR1 MDHEN and CDR2 SYDVKM. The CDR3 spans 14 residues. The CDR3 sequence is CASSLLTGWDEQFF. In DNA, the CDR3 is TGTGCCAGCAGTTTATTGACAGGGTGGGATGAGCAGTTCTTC.

The chain is built from TRBV7-8 and TRBJ1-4; D ambiguous. The CDR3 runs 16 residues. The germline V gene has CDR1 SGHVS and CDR2 FQNEAQ. Trimming stripped 4 bases from V and 1 base from J, with 13 bases between. CDR3 nucleotide sequence: TGTGCCAGCAGCTGGACCCTCGGGGAAACTAATGAAAAACTGTTTTTT. Translation: CASSWTLGETNEKLFF.

The chain employs TRBV5-4 and TRBJ2-7, with 7 bases lining up with TRBD1. The germline CDR1 and CDR2 sequences are SGHNT and YYREEE (reference sequence). V was pared by 4 bases and J by 0 bases, with 7 bases of the junction left unmatched. This CDR3 spans 15 amino acids. The CDR3: CASSKGQVGSYEQYF. CDR3 nucleotides: TGTGCCAGCAGCAAAGGACAGGTGGGCTCCTACGAGCAGTACTTC.

This clone appeared a single time. The DNA of the CDR3 is TGTGCCAGCTCACCAGCCGCGGCTAATGAAAAACTGTTTTTT. This encodes CASSPAAANEKLFF. The rearrangement links TRBV18 to TRBJ1-4; D gene uncertain. Trimming left V 2 bases short and J 3 bases short, with 7 bases between. This CDR3 region has 14 residues. Germline CDR1 reads KGHSH; CDR2 reads LQKENI. Together with reference TRBV18 and TRBJ1-4, the CDR3 gives the full variable domain: NAGVMQNPRHLVRRRGQEARLRCSPMKGHSHVYWYRQLPEEGLKFMVYLQKENIIDESGMPKERFSAEFPKEGPSILRIQQVVRGDSAAYFCASSPAAANEKLFFGSGTQLSVL.

This sequence joins TRBV4-2 and TRBJ2-7; a possible D gene is TRBD2 (6 bases). V dropped 1 base and J dropped 5 bases, with 15 bases sitting between them. Germline CDR1 reads LGHNA; CDR2 reads YNFKEQ. The CDR3 totals 15 residues. The CDR3 DNA reads as TGTGCCAGCAGCCAAGGGGACGGGAGCGGTCACGAGCAGTACTTC. This codes for CASSQGDGSGHEQYF.

The chain is built from TRBV9 and TRBJ2-1, with 11 bases aligning to TRBD2. Germline V CDR1 and CDR2: SGDLS, YYNGEE. The CDR3 is 16 amino acids. V shed 0 bases and J 4 bases; nucleotides not matched to a gene: 3. Here the CDR3 DNA reads TGTGCCAGCAGCGTAGGACTAGCGGGAACATACAATGAGCAGTTCTTC. It is translated as CASSVGLAGTYNEQFF.

With regard to this clone: Relative to the germline gene, one junction end is altered; a read error may explain this. V usage is TRBV20-1 and J usage is TRBJ2-7; TRBD2 matches at 7 bases. The CDR3 loop spans 10 amino acids. Germline assignment: CDR1 DFQATT and CDR2 SNEGSKA (reference sequence). The CDR3 loop is CSASGLAVIF. The CDR3 region has the DNA TGCAGTGCTAGTGGGCTAGCGGTTATCTTC.

This clone appeared once. DNA of the CDR3: TGTGCCACAAGGGGTGCCTACCAAGAGACCCAGTACTTC. This codes for CATRGAYQETQYF. V gene TRBV19 combines with J gene TRBJ2-5; TRBD1 is a possible D gene (5 bases). Germline V gene data show CDR1 as LNHDA and CDR2 as SQIVND (reference sequence). Trimming removed 10 bases from V and 0 bases from J, with 12 bases in between. The CDR3 consists of 13 residues.

This clone has just one count. CDR3 sequence: CASSLAPGLAGITTDTQYF. In DNA, the CDR3 is TGCGCCAGCAGCTTGGCACCGGGACTAGCGGGAATAACCACAGATACGCAGTATTTT. The chain couples TRBV5-1 to TRBJ2-3; 13 nucleotides align to TRBD2. CDR3 size: 19 residues. Germline loops: CDR1 SGHRS, CDR2 YFSETQ. The V and J ends lost 0 bases and 2 bases, in that order; junction bases with no gene match: 9.

This chain connects TRBV11-3 to TRBJ1-2, with D possibly being TRBD1 (5 bases). The ends were cut back, 0 bases at V and 7 bases at J, with 15 bases in the middle. The CDR3 extends over 15 amino acids. Germline CDR1 SGHNT, CDR2 YENEEA. The CDR3 sequence: CASSLDPHGRAGYTF. For the CDR3, the DNA is TGTGCCAGCAGCTTAGATCCTCACGGCAGGGCTGGCTACACCTTC.

This clone came up once. The chain is built from TRBV15 and TRBJ1-2; D remains ambiguous. The CDR3 runs 13 residues. The V end lost 5 bases, the J end lost 6 bases, and 13 bases lay between the germline ends. Germline V gene data show CDR1 as LNHNV and CDR2 as YYDKDF (reference sequence). The chain's CDR3 is CATSSGVKNGYTF. In nucleotides, the CDR3 is TGTGCCACCAGCTCCGGGGTTAAAAATGGCTACACCTTC.

The chain combines TRBV2 with TRBJ2-5; D is perhaps TRBD1 (5 bases). Germline V gene sequence: CDR1 SNHLY, CDR2 FYNNEI. Trimming stripped 0 bases from V and 5 bases from J, with 19 bases between. The CDR3 runs to 17 residues. In nucleotides, the CDR3 is TGTGCCAGCAGTGAAGCGCTTCGAGACAGTCGCCGGGAGACCCAGTACTTC. This translates into CASSEALRDSRRETQYF.

The count of this clone is one. The chain is built from TRBV6-5 and TRBJ2-7, with 9 nucleotides matching TRBD2. This CDR3 contains 16 residues. V trimming: 0 bases; J trimming: 0 bases; junction bases outside the gene matches: 3. Per the germline V gene, CDR1 is MNHEY and CDR2 is SVGAGI. CDR3 bases: TGTGCCAGCAGTTACTCGGGACTAGCAAGCTCCTACGAGCAGTACTTC. Protein sequence: CASSYSGLASSYEQYF.

The V gene is TRBV7-3, the J gene TRBJ1-2; 9 bases map to TRBD1. Trimming removed 0 bases from V and 6 bases from J; junction bases left unmatched: 5. The CDR3 loop spans 15 amino acids. Germline V gene sequence: CDR1 SGHTA, CDR2 FQGTGA. DNA of the CDR3: TGTGCCAGCAGCTTAACCCGGGACAGGGAGGATGGCTACACCTTC. The encoded protein is CASSLTRDREDGYTF.

A few counts support this clone. The gene calls are TRBV18 and TRBJ2-1, with D possibly TRBD2 on 6 matching bases. Per the germline V gene, CDR1 is KGHSH and CDR2 is LQKENI. CDR3 length: 14 residues. The ends were cut back, 6 bases at V and 7 bases at J, with 16 bases in the middle. CDR3 nucleotides: TGTGCCAGCTCGCCCCGGGACGGAGGGAATGAGCAGTTCTTC. Encoded protein: CASSPRDGGNEQFF.

The chain recombines TRBV7-3 with TRBJ2-5, with D possibly being TRBD1 (6 bases). The length of the CDR3 is 14 residues. The germline V and J ends were trimmed by 5 bases and 4 bases, with 14 bases remaining between them. Per the germline V gene, CDR1 is SGHTA and CDR2 is FQGTGA. In DNA form, the CDR3 reads TGTGCCAGCAGCCCCCAGGGGTCGGCAGAGACCCAGTACTTC. Translating it yields CASSPQGSAETQYF.

The chain has TRBV13 and TRBJ2-1, with 7 nucleotides matching TRBD2. V was pared by 5 bases and J by 2 bases, with 3 bases of the junction left unmatched. This CDR3 has 14 residues. Germline CDR1 reads PRHDT; CDR2 reads FYEKMQ (reference sequence). CDR3 sequence (DNA): TGTGCCAGCAGCGCAACTAGCGCCTACAATGAGCAGTTCTTC. Encoded protein: CASSATSAYNEQFF. The whole variable domain, remainder taken from reference TRBV13 and TRBJ2-1, is AAGVIQSPRHLIKEKRETATLKCYPIPRHDTVYWYQQGPGQDPQFLISFYEKMQSDKGSIPDRFSAQQFSDYHSELNMSSLELGDSALYFCASSATSAYNEQFFGPGTRLTVL.

This clone was recorded only once. The chain employs TRBV30 and TRBJ1-5; perhaps TRBD1 as D (6 bases). This CDR3 has 13 residues. Germline V gives CDR1 GTSNPN, CDR2 SVGIG (reference sequence). Between the trimmed V and J ends, which lost 1 base and 3 bases, there was a span of 7 bases. The CDR3 loop is CAWSGQDNQPQHF. The CDR3 DNA reads TGTGCCTGGAGTGGACAGGACAATCAGCCCCAGCATTTT.